These 13 T cell receptor beta chains share one sample of origin, sequenced in a study of blood T cells in healthy people across ages. A J-beta primer mix and a sample-barcoded 5' primer were used in a second PCR of about 6 to 12 cycles. TCRdb passed the 5' RACE reads through MiXCR, listing each CDR3 protein once. This table has 1.5 million to 2 million distinct CDR3 sequences, roughly 50% appearing once. The sequenced material came from blood. All receptors derive from a woman between 40 and 55 years old in good health.

V gene TRBV7-2 combines with J gene TRBJ2-1, with a possible D match to TRBD1 (5 bases). Germline lookup yields CDR1 SGHTA and CDR2 FQGNSA. V gave up 3 bases and J gave up 9 bases, with 12 bases separating them. This CDR3 contains 13 residues. CDR3 sequence: CASSFLNRGEQFF. CDR3 nucleotide sequence: TGTGCCAGCAGCTTCCTGAATAGGGGTGAGCAGTTCTTC. Full variable domain (outside the CDR3, taken from reference TRBV7-2 and TRBJ2-1): GAGVSQSPSNKVTEKGKDVELRCDPISGHTALYWYRQSLGQGLEFLIYFQGNSAPDKSGLPSDRFSAERTGGSVSTLTIQRTQQEDSAVYLCASSFLNRGEQFFGPGTRLTVL.

This chain links TRBV28 with TRBJ1-6; D unresolved. The V end lost 3 bases, the J end lost 6 bases, and 12 bases lay between the germline ends. Germline-derived CDR1 and CDR2 are MDHEN and SYDVKM. This CDR3 region has 15 residues. The CDR3: CASSFNAQPNSPLHF. CDR3 DNA sequence: TGTGCCAGCAGTTTCAATGCCCAGCCTAATTCACCCCTCCACTTT.

In its sample, this clonotype was seen once. An end of the junction does not agree with germline; a read error may underlie this. CDR3 nucleotides: TGCAGTGCATCGCGGGGGCCAGCGACAGGTACGCAGTATTTT. It codes for CSASRGPATGTQYF. The chain links TRBV20-1 to TRBJ2-3, with a possible D match to TRBD2 (7 bases). Per the germline V gene, CDR1 is DFQATT and CDR2 is SNEGSKA (reference sequence). This CDR3 is built from 14 residues.

The chain uses TRBV2 and TRBJ1-6; weak D call: TRBD1 (5 bases). Between the trimmed V and J ends, which lost 6 bases and 0 bases, there was a span of 12 bases. The CDR3 has 16 residues. Germline V gene data show CDR1 as SNHLY and CDR2 as FYNNEI. CDR3 sequence (DNA): TGTGCCAGCAGGATCCGACAGAGCTCCTATAATTCACCCCTCCACTTT. This translates into CASRIRQSSYNSPLHF.

This clonotype was recorded a few times. The J gene is TRBJ2-1, the V gene TRBV13, with 9 bases lining up with TRBD2. The germline V gene has CDR1 PRHDT and CDR2 FYEKMQ (reference sequence). With V trimmed by 1 base and J by 1 base, 2 bases remained unmatched. The CDR3 is 16 residues long. The CDR3 bases are TGTGCCAGCAGCTTAGTACTAGCGGGTTCCTACAATGAGCAGTTCTTC. This translates into CASSLVLAGSYNEQFF.

This chain uses TRBV11-2 with TRBJ2-5; D is possibly TRBD1 or TRBD2 (6 bases each). The J call is in doubt because the DNA end fits TRBJ2-7 better. CDR1 and CDR2 (germline): SGHAT, FQNNGV. CDR3 length equals 13 residues. The DNA for the CDR3 is TGTGCCAGCAGCTGGGGGCTAGCGAGCGAGCAGTACTTC. Translating it yields CASSWGLASEQYF.

This clonotype came up once. The chain combines TRBV10-3 with TRBJ1-1; D gene uncertain. CDR1 is ENHRY, CDR2 SYGVKD, per germline. This CDR3 has 14 amino acids. V lost 4 bases and J lost 0, with 9 bases in between. CDR3 sequence: CAISGTGLNTEAFF. Written as DNA, the CDR3 is TGTGCCATCAGTGGGACGGGATTGAACACTGAAGCTTTCTTT.

This chain links TRBV20-1 with TRBJ1-6; possible D gene TRBD1, 5 bases. The CDR3 sequence is 13 residues long. Trimming left V 6 bases short and J 10 bases short, with 16 bases between. Germline V lookup: CDR1 DFQATT, CDR2 SNEGSKA (reference sequence). CDR3 loop: CSAGGGEGSPLHF. The DNA for the CDR3 is TGCAGTGCGGGCGGGGGAGAGGGATCACCCCTCCACTTT.

The V gene is TRBV14, the J gene TRBJ2-1, with D unresolved. V lost 2 bases to trimming and J lost 8 bases, with 10 bases between them. This CDR3 region has 13 residues. The germline V gene encodes CDR1 SGHDN and CDR2 FVKESK. Here the CDR3 DNA reads TGTGCCAGCAGCCAATCCCGCTTGGATGAGCAGTTCTTC. Translating it yields CASSQSRLDEQFF.

V gene TRBV20-1 combines with J gene TRBJ2-7; 8 bases are shared with TRBD1. V lost 2 bases, J lost 4 bases, and 4 bases stayed unmatched. There are 13 residues in the CDR3. Germline V gives CDR1 DFQATT, CDR2 SNEGSKA (reference sequence). CDR3 amino acids: CSARQGAGYEQYF. The CDR3 nucleotides read TGCAGTGCTAGACAGGGGGCAGGTTACGAGCAGTACTTC.

This clonotype showed up just a few times. The chain carries TRBV7-2 and TRBJ2-7, with 9 positions matching TRBD2. This CDR3 has 14 residues. CDR1 SGHTA and CDR2 FQGNSA come from the germline V gene. V trimming: 1 base; J trimming: 5 bases; junction bases outside the gene matches: 3. The CDR3 spells CASSLVREGDEQYF. CDR3 DNA sequence: TGTGCCAGCAGCTTAGTGCGGGAGGGGGACGAGCAGTACTTC. Full variable domain (outside the CDR3, taken from reference TRBV7-2 and TRBJ2-7): GAGVSQSPSNKVTEKGKDVELRCDPISGHTALYWYRQSLGQGLEFLIYFQGNSAPDKSGLPSDRFSAERTGGSVSTLTIQRTQQEDSAVYLCASSLVREGDEQYFGPGTRLTVT.

The rearrangement links TRBV12-3 or TRBV12-4 to TRBJ2-5, with TRBD1 identical over 7 bases. The V gene end was trimmed by 3 bases and the J gene end by 5 bases; junction bases not matched to a gene: 9. The CDR3 has 15 amino acids. The CDR3 DNA follows: TGTGCCAGCAGTTTCATAAGGGGGCGCGGGGAGACCCAGTACTTC. Amino acid sequence: CASSFIRGRGETQYF.

This clonotype has a handful of counts. The V gene is TRBV12-3 or TRBV12-4, the J gene TRBJ2-1, with TRBD2 matching over 15 bases. The CDR3 covers 15 residues. Unmatched junction bases numbered 3, after V lost 7 bases and J lost 5 bases. The CDR3 DNA is TGTGCCAGCAAAAGGACTAGCGGGGGGGACAATGAGCAGTTCTTC. It encodes CASKRTSGGDNEQFF.